This record looks at one T cell receptor (beta chain) sequence and its context. Profiled with immunoSEQ multiplex PCR; TCRdb holds only in-frame clones, not every one. The repertoire holds about 210,000 clones, with roughly 86% as singletons. The sample is drawn from a study of blood T cell repertoires in COVID-19. Study-level background: Whether acute or convalescent, the COVID-19 samples came from the United States, Italy and Spain.

Sequenced input: peripheral blood. This sequence originates from a woman aged 45 to 65 with active or convalescent COVID-19.

DNA of the CDR3: TGCGCCAGCAGCATAGGACAGACCCGCCTACGAAGCTACACCTTC. Its protein product is CASSIGQTRLRSYTF. This chain uses TRBV5-1 with TRBJ1-2; D might be TRBD1 (6 bases). The germline V gene has CDR1 SGHRS and CDR2 YFSETQ. Trimming removed 4 bases from V and 9 bases from J, with 22 bases in between. This CDR3 region has 15 residues. Looking up the rest from reference TRBV5-1 and TRBJ1-2 gives the full variable domain: KAGVTQTPRYLIKTRGQQVTLSCSPISGHRSVSWYQQTPGQGLQFLFEYFSETQRNKGNFPGRFSGRQFSNSRSEMNVSTLELGDSALYLCASSIGQTRLRSYTFGSGTRLTVV.